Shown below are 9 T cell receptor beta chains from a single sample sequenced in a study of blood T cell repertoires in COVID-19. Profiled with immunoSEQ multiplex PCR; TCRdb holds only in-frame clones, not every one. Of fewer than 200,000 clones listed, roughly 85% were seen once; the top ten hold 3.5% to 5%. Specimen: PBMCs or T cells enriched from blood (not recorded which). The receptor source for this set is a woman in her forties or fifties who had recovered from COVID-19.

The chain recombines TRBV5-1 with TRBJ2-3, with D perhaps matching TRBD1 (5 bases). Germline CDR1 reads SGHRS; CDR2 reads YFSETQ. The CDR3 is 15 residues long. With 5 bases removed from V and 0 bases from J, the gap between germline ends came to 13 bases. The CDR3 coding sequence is TGCGCCAGCAGATTCGACAGCACTAGCACAGATACGCAGTATTTT. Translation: CASRFDSTSTDTQYF. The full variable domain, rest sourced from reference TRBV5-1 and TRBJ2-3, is KAGVTQTPRYLIKTRGQQVTLSCSPISGHRSVSWYQQTPGQGLQFLFEYFSETQRNKGNFPGRFSGRQFSNSRSEMNVSTLELGDSALYLCASRFDSTSTDTQYFGPGTRLTVL.

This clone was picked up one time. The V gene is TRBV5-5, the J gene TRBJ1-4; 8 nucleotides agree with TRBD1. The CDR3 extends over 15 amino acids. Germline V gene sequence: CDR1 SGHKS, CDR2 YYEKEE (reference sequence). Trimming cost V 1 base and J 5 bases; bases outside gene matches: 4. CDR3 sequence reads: CASSLTGGRNEKLFF. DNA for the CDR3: TGTGCCAGCAGCTTGACAGGGGGAAGGAATGAAAAACTGTTTTTT.

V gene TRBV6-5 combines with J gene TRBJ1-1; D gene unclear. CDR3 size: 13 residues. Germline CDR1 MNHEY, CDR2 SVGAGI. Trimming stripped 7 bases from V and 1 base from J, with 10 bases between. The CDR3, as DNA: TGTGCCAGCACCTCTTACAGGAACACTGAAGCTTTCTTT. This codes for CASTSYRNTEAFF.

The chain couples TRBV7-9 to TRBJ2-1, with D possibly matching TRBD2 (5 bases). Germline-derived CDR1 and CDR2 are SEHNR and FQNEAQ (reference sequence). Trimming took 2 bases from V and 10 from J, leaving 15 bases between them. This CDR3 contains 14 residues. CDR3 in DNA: TGTGCCAGCAGCTTACTTTTCGTAGCGTCAGAGCAGTTCTTC. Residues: CASSLLFVASEQFF.

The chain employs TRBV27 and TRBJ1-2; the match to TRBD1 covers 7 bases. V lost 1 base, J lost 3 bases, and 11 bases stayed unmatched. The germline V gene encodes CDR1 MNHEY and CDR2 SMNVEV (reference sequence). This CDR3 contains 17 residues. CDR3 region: CASSLLSPGRGDYGYTF. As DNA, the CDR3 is TGTGCCAGCAGTTTATTATCCCCCGGCAGGGGGGACTATGGCTACACCTTC.

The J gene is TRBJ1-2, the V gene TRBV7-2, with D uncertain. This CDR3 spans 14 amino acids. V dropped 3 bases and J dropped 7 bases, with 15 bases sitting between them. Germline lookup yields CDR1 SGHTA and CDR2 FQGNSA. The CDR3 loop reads CASSFFDLRGGYTF. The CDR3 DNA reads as TGTGCCAGCAGCTTTTTCGACCTCCGCGGTGGCTACACCTTC.

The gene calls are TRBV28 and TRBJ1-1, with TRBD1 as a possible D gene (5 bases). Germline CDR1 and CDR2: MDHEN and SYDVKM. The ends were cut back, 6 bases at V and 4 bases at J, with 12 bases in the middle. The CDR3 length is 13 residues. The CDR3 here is CASSRQTPTEAFF. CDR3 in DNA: TGTGCCAGCAGCCGACAGACCCCCACTGAAGCTTTCTTT.

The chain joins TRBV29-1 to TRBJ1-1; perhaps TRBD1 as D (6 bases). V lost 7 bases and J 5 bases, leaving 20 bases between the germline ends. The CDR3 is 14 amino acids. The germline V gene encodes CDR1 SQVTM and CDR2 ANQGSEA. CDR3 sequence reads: CSAVGGGAGTEAFF. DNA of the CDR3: TGCAGCGCCGTGGGGGGGGGCGCCGGGACTGAAGCTTTCTTT.

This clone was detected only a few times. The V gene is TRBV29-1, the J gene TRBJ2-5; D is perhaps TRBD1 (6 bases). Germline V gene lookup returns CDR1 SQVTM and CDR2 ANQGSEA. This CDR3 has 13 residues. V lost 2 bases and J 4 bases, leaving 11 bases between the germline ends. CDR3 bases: TGCAGCGTTGAATCTCGAGGGGGAGAGACCCAGTACTTC. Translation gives CSVESRGGETQYF.